These T cell receptor beta chains were read from a single sample in a study of shared clonotypes between healthy human individuals. Here immunoSEQ multiplex PCR was the method, and the copy in TCRdb shows in-frame clones only, minus some. The sample lists fewer than 650,000 clones; less than 80% were seen once. The specimen was PBMCs. These receptor sequences come from a woman in her thirties or forties in good health. Some clones in this sample may be carry-over from other donors' samples. CDR3s include the opening cysteine and the closing phenylalanine or tryptophan. The order of the fields is CDR3 protein, CDR3 DNA, V gene, clone size, D gene, J gene. D genes are given only for firm matches. Some rows have no size entry. The others give once, few or many, or a class for an expanded clone.

CDR3aa: CASSLVGGRPGSEQYF
CDR3nt: TGTGCCAGCAGCTTGGTGGGCGGGAGGCCGGGCTCCGAGCAGTACTTC
v_gene: TRBV5-6
abundance: .
d_gene: TRBD2
j_gene: TRBJ2-7

CDR3aa: CAWVKETDTQYF
CDR3nt: TGTGCCTGGGTCAAGGAGACAGATACGCAGTATTTT
v_gene: TRBV30
abundance: .
d_gene: .
j_gene: TRBJ2-3

CDR3aa: CASSRTSGGYEQYF
CDR3nt: TGTGCCAGCAGCCGCACTAGCGGGGGCTACGAGCAGTACTTC
v_gene: TRBV14
abundance: .
d_gene: TRBD2
j_gene: TRBJ2-7

CDR3aa: CAWSQLVGYQETQYF
CDR3nt: TGTGCCTGGAGTCAATTAGTGGGGTATCAAGAGACCCAGTACTTC
v_gene: TRBV30
abundance: .
d_gene: .
j_gene: TRBJ2-5

CDR3aa: CASSSSGTSGVSYNEQFF
CDR3nt: TGTGCCAGCAGTTCGTCCGGGACTAGCGGGGTCTCCTACAATGAGCAGTTCTTC
v_gene: TRBV27
abundance: many
d_gene: TRBD2
j_gene: TRBJ2-1

CDR3aa: CASSIGRGPNQPQHF
CDR3nt: TGTGCCAGTAGTATAGGGAGGGGGCCCAATCAGCCCCAGCATTTT
v_gene: TRBV19
abundance: .
d_gene: TRBD1
j_gene: TRBJ1-5

CDR3aa: CASSENWTDETQHF
CDR3nt: TGTGCCAGCAGTGAAAACTGGACGGACGAAACCCAGCATTTT
v_gene: TRBV2
abundance: few
d_gene: .
j_gene: TRBJ1-5

CDR3aa: CASSWDSNYGYTF
CDR3nt: TGTGCCAGCTCATGGGACAGCAACTATGGCTACACCTTC
v_gene: TRBV18
abundance: .
d_gene: TRBD1
j_gene: TRBJ1-2

CDR3aa: CASRDRSFTDTQYF
CDR3nt: TGTGCCAGCAGGGACAGGAGCTTCACAGATACGCAGTATTTT
v_gene: TRBV6-5
abundance: few
d_gene: TRBD1
j_gene: TRBJ2-3

CDR3aa: CASSPRLGGLAGTGELFF
CDR3nt: TGTGCCAGCAGCCCTAGGTTAGGTGGACTAGCGGGCACCGGGGAGCTGTTTTTT
v_gene: TRBV7-6
abundance: .
d_gene: TRBD2
j_gene: TRBJ2-2

CDR3aa: CASSTDSGNTIYF
CDR3nt: TGTGCCAGCAGCACGGACTCTGGAAACACCATATATTTT
v_gene: TRBV28
abundance: few
d_gene: .
j_gene: TRBJ1-3

CDR3aa: CASSLVPGQGGGEKLFF
CDR3nt: TGCGCCAGCAGCCTAGTCCCGGGACAGGGTGGAGGTGAAAAACTGTTTTTT
v_gene: TRBV5-1
abundance: .
d_gene: TRBD1
j_gene: TRBJ1-4

CDR3aa: CASSLGDSLTANYGYTF
CDR3nt: TGTGCCAGCAGCTTGGGGGACAGCCTTACAGCTAACTATGGCTACACCTTC
v_gene: TRBV5-8
abundance: .
d_gene: TRBD1
j_gene: TRBJ1-2

CDR3aa: CASSFNPSGRWGNEQFF
CDR3nt: TGTGCCAGCAGTTTTAACCCATCGGGCAGGTGGGGCAATGAGCAGTTCTTC
v_gene: TRBV27
abundance: once
d_gene: .
j_gene: TRBJ2-1

CDR3aa: CASSPETRISYNEQFF
CDR3nt: TGTGCCAGCAGCCCAGAGACTAGAATTTCCTACAATGAGCAGTTCTTC
v_gene: TRBV28
abundance: .
d_gene: .
j_gene: TRBJ2-1

CDR3aa: CASGEWGNTEAFF
CDR3nt: TGTGCCAGCGGGGAGTGGGGGAACACTGAAGCTTTCTTT
v_gene: TRBV2
abundance: .
d_gene: .
j_gene: TRBJ1-1

CDR3aa: CSVRAKSGGLNEQFF
CDR3nt: TGCAGCGTTAGGGCAAAGTCGGGGGGCCTCAATGAGCAGTTCTTC
v_gene: TRBV29-1
abundance: few
d_gene: .
j_gene: TRBJ2-1

CDR3aa: CASSPAVFTDTQYF
CDR3nt: TGTGCCAGCTCACCAGCCGTTTTCACAGATACGCAGTATTTT
v_gene: TRBV18
abundance: .
d_gene: .
j_gene: TRBJ2-3

CDR3aa: CASSLWPANSNQPQHF
CDR3nt: TGCGCCAGCAGCTTGTGGCCAGCCAATAGCAATCAGCCCCAGCATTTT
v_gene: TRBV5-1
abundance: .
d_gene: .
j_gene: TRBJ1-5

CDR3aa: CASSLKGTGVSEQYF
CDR3nt: TGTGCCAGCAGCTTAAAGGGGACAGGGGTGTCCGAGCAGTACTTC
v_gene: TRBV7-3
abundance: .
d_gene: TRBD1
j_gene: TRBJ2-7

CDR3aa: CASSPDRDFSEKLFF
CDR3nt: TGTGCCAGCTCACCAGACCGGGACTTCAGTGAAAAACTGTTTTTT
v_gene: TRBV18
abundance: .
d_gene: .
j_gene: TRBJ1-4

CDR3aa: CASSSGGGVADTQYF
CDR3nt: TGTGCCAGTAGTAGCGGGGGGGGCGTCGCAGATACGCAGTATTTT
v_gene: TRBV19
abundance: .
d_gene: TRBD2
j_gene: TRBJ2-3

CDR3aa: CASSSTRVGGYGYTF
CDR3nt: TGTGCCAGCAGCTCTACGAGGGTAGGGGGATATGGCTACACCTTC
v_gene: TRBV11-2
abundance: .
d_gene: .
j_gene: TRBJ1-2

CDR3aa: CASSQDLGGGAREKLFF
CDR3nt: TGCGCCAGCAGCCAAGACCTCGGCGGGGGGGCTAGAGAAAAACTGTTTTTT
v_gene: TRBV4-3
abundance: .
d_gene: .
j_gene: TRBJ1-4

CDR3aa: CASSLDQAGTQYF
CDR3nt: TGCGCCAGCAGCTTGGATCAAGCGGGGACGCAGTATTTT
v_gene: TRBV5-1
abundance: few
d_gene: TRBD2
j_gene: TRBJ2-3

CDR3aa: CAISDVGTQGPQHF
CDR3nt: TGTGCCATCAGTGATGTGGGGACCCAAGGGCCCCAGCATTTT
v_gene: TRBV10-3
abundance: few
d_gene: .
j_gene: TRBJ1-5

CDR3aa: CASSYRYEQYF
CDR3nt: TGTGCCAGCAGTTACCGATACGAGCAGTACTTC
v_gene: TRBV7-2
abundance: .
d_gene: .
j_gene: TRBJ2-7

CDR3aa: CASTLTSGNTQYF
CDR3nt: TGTGCCAGCACCCTCACTAGCGGGAATACGCAGTATTTT
v_gene: TRBV7-9
abundance: once
d_gene: TRBD2
j_gene: TRBJ2-3

CDR3aa: CASSTQYTGELFF
CDR3nt: TGTGCCAGCTCCACACAGTACACCGGGGAGCTGTTTTTT
v_gene: TRBV28
abundance: once
d_gene: .
j_gene: TRBJ2-2

CDR3aa: CASSLSLAGVGDTQYF
CDR3nt: TGCGCCAGCAGCCTTTCTCTAGCGGGAGTCGGAGATACGCAGTATTTT
v_gene: TRBV4-1
abundance: .
d_gene: TRBD2
j_gene: TRBJ2-3

CDR3aa: CATSRDGVWETQYF
CDR3nt: TGTGCCACCAGCAGAGATGGGGTTTGGGAGACCCAGTACTTC
v_gene: TRBV15
abundance: .
d_gene: .
j_gene: TRBJ2-5

CDR3aa: CAISTGVNYGYTF
CDR3nt: TGTGCCATCTCTACAGGGGTTAACTATGGCTACACCTTC
v_gene: TRBV28
abundance: .
d_gene: TRBD1
j_gene: TRBJ1-2

CDR3aa: CASSFYGGPGVTGELFF
CDR3nt: TGTGCCAGCAGCTTTTACGGGGGGCCGGGAGTCACCGGGGAGCTGTTTTTT
v_gene: TRBV5-6
abundance: .
d_gene: .
j_gene: TRBJ2-2

CDR3aa: CAWDTGTAINSGNTIYF
CDR3nt: TGTGCCTGGGATACCGGGACAGCTATTAACTCTGGAAACACCATATATTTT
v_gene: TRBV30
abundance: .
d_gene: TRBD1
j_gene: TRBJ1-3

CDR3aa: CASSPGTGPSYEQYF
CDR3nt: TGTGCCAGCTCACCAGGAACAGGCCCCTCCTACGAGCAGTACTTC
v_gene: TRBV18
abundance: few
d_gene: .
j_gene: TRBJ2-7

CDR3aa: CASSPPQSPGEQFF
CDR3nt: TGTGCCAGCAGCCCCCCACAGTCCCCAGGTGAGCAGTTCTTC
v_gene: TRBV9
abundance: .
d_gene: .
j_gene: TRBJ2-1

CDR3aa: CASSSPGGSTEAFF
CDR3nt: TGTGCCAGCAGTTCTCCAGGGGGCTCCACTGAAGCTTTCTTT
v_gene: TRBV28
abundance: .
d_gene: TRBD1
j_gene: TRBJ1-1

CDR3aa: CASSPNKNTEAFF
CDR3nt: TGTGCCAGCAGCCCTAACAAGAACACTGAAGCTTTCTTT
v_gene: TRBV7-8
abundance: .
d_gene: .
j_gene: TRBJ1-1

CDR3aa: CASSRGPQETQYF
CDR3nt: TGTGCCAGCAGCCGGGGCCCACAAGAGACCCAGTACTTC
v_gene: TRBV2
abundance: few
d_gene: .
j_gene: TRBJ2-5

CDR3aa: CASSEASGNAQFF
CDR3nt: TGTGCCAGCAGTGAGGCTAGCGGGAATGCGCAGTTCTTC
v_gene: TRBV25-1
abundance: .
d_gene: TRBD2
j_gene: TRBJ2-1

CDR3aa: CASSLAGGSYEQYF
CDR3nt: TGTGCCAGCAGCTTGGCCGGGGGCTCCTACGAGCAGTACTTC
v_gene: TRBV7-9
abundance: .
d_gene: .
j_gene: TRBJ2-7

CDR3aa: CASSFIDRGLGEQYF
CDR3nt: TGTGCCAGCAGTTTTATTGACAGGGGGTTGGGCGAGCAGTACTTC
v_gene: TRBV27
abundance: once
d_gene: TRBD1
j_gene: TRBJ2-7

CDR3aa: CAISELTGPGNTIYF
CDR3nt: TGTGCCATCAGTGAGTTGACAGGGCCTGGAAACACCATATATTTT
v_gene: TRBV10-3
abundance: .
d_gene: TRBD1
j_gene: TRBJ1-3

CDR3aa: CASSSSGAYTDTQYF
CDR3nt: TGCGCCAGCAGCTCGAGCGGAGCCTACACAGATACGCAGTATTTT
v_gene: TRBV5-1
abundance: .
d_gene: .
j_gene: TRBJ2-3

CDR3aa: CASSYSNRGPYNEQFF
CDR3nt: TGTGCCAGCAGTTACTCGAACAGGGGGCCCTACAATGAGCAGTTCTTC
v_gene: TRBV6-5
abundance: .
d_gene: TRBD1
j_gene: TRBJ2-1

CDR3aa: CASSLGQSREQYF
CDR3nt: TGTGCCAGCAGCTTGGGCCAGTCTCGGGAGCAGTACTTC
v_gene: TRBV7-2
abundance: .
d_gene: .
j_gene: TRBJ2-7

CDR3aa: CASKKLPGARRAYEQYF
CDR3nt: TGTGCCAGCAAAAAATTGCCAGGGGCGCGGAGGGCCTACGAGCAGTACTTC
v_gene: TRBV10-3
abundance: once
d_gene: .
j_gene: TRBJ2-7

CDR3aa: CARSYTSFWGNEQFF
CDR3nt: TGTGCCAGAAGCTATACTAGTTTCTGGGGCAATGAGCAGTTCTTC
v_gene: TRBV5-3
abundance: .
d_gene: .
j_gene: TRBJ2-1

CDR3aa: CASSSGGAGSEAFF
CDR3nt: TGTGCCAGCAGCTCCGGAGGCGCGGGGTCTGAAGCTTTCTTT
v_gene: TRBV11-3
abundance: .
d_gene: .
j_gene: TRBJ1-1